The 23 T cell receptor beta chains presented below share a single source sample, sequenced in a study of T cells after yellow fever vaccination. TCRdb re-analysed the 5' RACE reads in MiXCR, keeping a single row per CDR3 protein. The table lists around 120,000 distinct CDR3 sequences, 13% to 15% of them singletons. The sample consisted of CD8+ T cells sorted from PBMCs, taken 5 days after the yellow fever booster vaccination. The source of these receptors is a man in his late teens or twenties who received the YFV17D yellow fever vaccine.

This clonotype has more than one count but fewer than ten. The chain is built from TRBV6-5 and TRBJ2-7; D unclear. The CDR3 runs 11 residues. Germline assignment: CDR1 MNHEY and CDR2 SVGAGI. With 8 bases removed from V and 0 bases from J, the gap between germline ends came to 5 bases. CDR3 sequence reads: CASQASYEQYF. DNA of the CDR3: TGTGCCAGCCAAGCCTCCTACGAGCAGTACTTC.

The V call is TRBV20-1, the J call TRBJ1-2; 8 bases fit TRBD1. The germline CDR1 and CDR2 sequences are DFQATT and SNEGSKA (reference sequence). There are 13 residues in the CDR3. V shed 5 bases, J shed 5 bases, and the junction held 7 bases outside the gene matches. The DNA of the CDR3 is TGCAGTGCTTCAAGGACAGGGATTTATGGCTACACCTTC. The encoded protein is CSASRTGIYGYTF.

This clonotype was seen a handful of times. The gene calls are TRBV30 and TRBJ2-3; weak D call: TRBD2 (5 bases). V lost 1 base and J 0 bases, leaving 14 bases between the germline ends. The germline CDR1 and CDR2 sequences are GTSNPN and SVGIG (reference sequence). The CDR3 has 16 amino acids. CDR3 sequence (DNA): TGTGCCTGGAGTGGGAGAGAGGGTCCTAGCACAGATACGCAGTATTTT. The encoded protein is CAWSGREGPSTDTQYF.

The chain recombines TRBV4-1 with TRBJ2-7; TRBD2 agrees at 10 bases. The trim removed 2 bases at V and 4 bases at J, leaving 5 bases unmatched. Germline V gene lookup returns CDR1 MGHRA and CDR2 YSYEKL. This CDR3 region has 15 residues. The CDR3 nucleotides are TGCGCCAGCAGCCAAAAAGCGGGGGGGCCGTACGAGCAGTACTTC. It is translated as CASSQKAGGPYEQYF.

The chain employs TRBV12-3 or TRBV12-4 and TRBJ1-2; TRBD1 aligns across 10 bases. The V and J ends lost 1 base and 2 bases, in that order; junction bases with no gene match: 10. The CDR3 spans 18 residues. In DNA, the CDR3 is TGTGCCAGCAGTTTAGAGGGTCCGACAGGGGGCAGGAACTATGGCTACACCTTC. This sequence encodes CASSLEGPTGGRNYGYTF.

The V and J genes are TRBV12-3 or TRBV12-4 and TRBJ1-1; D is perhaps TRBD1 (5 bases). The CDR3 has 12 amino acids. Trimming removed 6 bases at V and 11 bases at J, with 16 bases between. DNA for the CDR3: TGTGCCAGCAGCTTTAGGAGGGGTGATGCTTTCTTT. This sequence encodes CASSFRRGDAFF.

The chain recombines TRBV11-3 with TRBJ2-2, with 9 bases that match TRBD2. With 5 bases clipped from V and 5 bases from J, the junction kept 6 bases outside the gene matches. CDR1 is SGHNT, CDR2 YENEEA, per germline. The CDR3 is made up of 15 amino acids. For the CDR3, the DNA is TGTGCCAGCAGCAGCCTGGCGGGGGGGACCGGGGAGCTGTTTTTT. Translating gives CASSSLAGGTGELFF.

In its sample, this clonotype was seen a few times. The chain joins TRBV9 to TRBJ1-6; 9 bases align to TRBD1. Trimming at V came to 0 bases and at J to 7 bases, leaving 5 bases not matched to a gene. The CDR3 is 16 residues long. Germline loops: CDR1 SGDLS, CDR2 YYNGEE. In DNA, the CDR3 is TGTGCCAGCAGCGTAGGGACAGGGGAATGGAATTCACCCCTCCACTTT. Translation: CASSVGTGEWNSPLHF.

There are a few counts of this clonotype. The V gene is TRBV2, the J gene TRBJ2-7; 10 bases match TRBD1. In germline, CDR1 is SNHLY, CDR2 FYNNEI. Trimming cost V 6 bases and J 4 bases; bases outside gene matches: 6. This CDR3 is 14 amino acids long. CDR3 amino acids: CASRAGTGVYEQYV. CDR3 sequence (DNA): TGTGCCAGCAGGGCCGGGACAGGGGTTTACGAGCAGTACGTC.

The rearrangement links TRBV20-1 to TRBJ2-3, with TRBD2 matching over 7 bases. J lost 6 bases, V lost 0 bases, and 15 bases had no gene match. This CDR3 spans 17 amino acids. CDR1 and CDR2 from the germline V gene are DFQATT and SNEGSKA (reference sequence). The chain's CDR3 is CSARDSVVAGVGDTQYF. CDR3 DNA: TGCAGTGCTAGAGATTCTGTAGTTGCGGGGGTAGGGGATACGCAGTATTTT.

The genes are TRBV12-5 and TRBJ2-1; 13 nucleotides line up with TRBD2. The CDR3 totals 17 residues. V was clipped by 1 base and J by 5 bases; unmatched bases: 5. CDR1 and CDR2 (germline): LGHNT, FRNRAP. This CDR3 is CASGLASGLAGDNEQFF. CDR3 DNA sequence: TGTGCTAGTGGTTTGGCCTCCGGACTAGCGGGAGACAATGAGCAGTTCTTC.

This clonotype has only a few counts. The chain has TRBV2 and TRBJ2-3, with 12 nucleotides matching TRBD2. Per the germline V gene, CDR1 is SNHLY and CDR2 is FYNNEI. This CDR3 is 16 amino acids long. Trimming took 4 bases from V and 4 from J; bases not matched to a gene: 6. Here the CDR3 DNA reads TGTGCCAGCAGTGGAGCCGGGACTAGCGGGCCAGATACGCAGTATTTT. Amino acids: CASSGAGTSGPDTQYF. The whole variable domain, remainder taken from reference TRBV2 and TRBJ2-3, is EPEVTQTPSHQVTQMGQEVILRCVPISNHLYFYWYRQILGQKVEFLVSFYNNEISEKSEIFDDQFSVERPDGSNFTLKIRSTKLEDSAMYFCASSGAGTSGPDTQYFGPGTRLTVL.

In its sample, this clonotype was seen a few times. The J gene is TRBJ2-7, the V gene TRBV5-1, with D unresolved. Germline CDR1 and CDR2: SGHRS and YFSETQ. The CDR3 has 14 amino acids. V lost 4 bases, J lost 6 bases, and 17 bases lay in between. This chain's CDR3 is CASSVITDLPEQYV. The CDR3, as DNA: TGCGCCAGCAGCGTGATTACCGACCTACCCGAGCAGTACGTC.

The J gene is TRBJ1-2, the V gene TRBV6-2 or TRBV6-3, with 12 bases matching TRBD1. With 6 bases clipped from V and 6 bases from J, the junction kept 14 bases outside the gene matches. The germline gives CDR1 MNHEY, CDR2 SVGEGT. The CDR3 sequence is 17 residues long. The CDR3 reads CASSLPPGTGGFDGYTF. CDR3 DNA: TGTGCCAGCAGCCTTCCACCCGGGACAGGGGGCTTCGATGGCTACACCTTC.

This clonotype was found a few times. The V gene is TRBV28, the J gene TRBJ2-3; 11 bases fit TRBD2. Per germline, CDR1 MDHEN and CDR2 SYDVKM. CDR3 size: 18 residues. The V gene end was trimmed by 7 bases and the J gene end by 5 bases; junction bases not matched to a gene: 17. CDR3 amino acids: CASTSTNWGLAGGDTQYF. CDR3 bases: TGTGCCAGCACCTCAACAAACTGGGGGCTAGCGGGGGGAGATACGCAGTATTTT.

The chain has TRBV25-1 and TRBJ2-5, with D perhaps TRBD1 (5 bases). Germline CDR1 MGHDK, CDR2 SYGVNS. Between the trimmed V and J ends, which lost 1 base and 4 bases, there was a span of 13 bases. This CDR3 has 15 amino acids. The CDR3 DNA sequence: TGTGCCAGCAGTGAATGGAGACAGATAGCAGAGACCCAGTACTTC. Translation: CASSEWRQIAETQYF.

This clonotype was counted only a few times. The CDR3 DNA sequence: TGTGCCAGCAGTTACTTGGGGTCGCCTCATCAGCCCCAGCATTTT. Amino acids: CASSYLGSPHQPQHF. This chain links TRBV6-2 or TRBV6-3 with TRBJ1-5; D unresolved. Looked up from germline, CDR1 is MNHEY and CDR2 is SVGEGT. Trimming removed 1 base from V and 5 bases from J, with 12 bases in between. The CDR3 is made up of 15 amino acids.

The genes are TRBV7-9 and TRBJ2-7; no reliable D call. Trimming stripped 5 bases from V and 4 bases from J, with 9 bases between. CDR3 size: 12 residues. The germline gives CDR1 SEHNR, CDR2 FQNEAQ (reference sequence). CDR3 DNA sequence: TGTGCCAGCAGCCAGACTGGATACGAGCAGTACTTC. Protein: CASSQTGYEQYF.

This clonotype was observed a single time. The rearrangement uses TRBV4-2 and TRBJ1-3; maybe TRBD1 (5 bases). V was cut by 1 base and J by 0 bases, with 16 bases left in between. This CDR3 contains 18 residues. The germline V gene has CDR1 LGHNA and CDR2 YNFKEQ. In nucleotides, the CDR3 is TGTGCCAGCAGCCAAGTAGGGGACTACAGGCACTCTGGAAACACCATATATTTT. Translation gives CASSQVGDYRHSGNTIYF.

The chain links TRBV10-3 to TRBJ2-3; D is possibly TRBD2 (5 bases). CDR1 and CDR2 from the germline V gene are ENHRY and SYGVKD. V was cut by 0 bases and J by 4 bases, with 14 bases left in between. The CDR3 length is 16 residues. The CDR3 protein is CAISESEGRRSDTQYF. CDR3 in DNA: TGTGCCATCAGTGAGTCAGAGGGCAGGAGATCAGATACGCAGTATTTT.

V is TRBV10-2 and J is TRBJ2-1; 14 bases align to TRBD2. The CDR3 totals 14 residues. The V segment lost 6 bases and the J segment 9 bases; nucleotides outside the gene matches: 4. The germline V gene has CDR1 WSHSY and CDR2 SAAADI. CDR3 bases: TGCGCCAGCAGCGGGACTAGCGGGGGCAGTGAGCAGTTCTTC. This encodes CASSGTSGGSEQFF.

The genes are TRBV24-1 and TRBJ2-3; 8 bases agree with TRBD2. CDR1 is KGHDR, CDR2 SFDVKD, per germline. CDR3 length: 17 amino acids. Losses at the gene ends were 5 bases for V and 4 bases for J; bases not matched to a gene: 13. CDR3 amino acids: CATSGSKGLVGADTQYF. CDR3 coding DNA: TGTGCCACCAGTGGAAGTAAGGGACTAGTCGGGGCAGATACGCAGTATTTT.

This clonotype has just a few counts. This chain joins TRBV2 and TRBJ2-7, with 8 bases lining up with TRBD1. This CDR3 is built from 14 residues. Looked up from germline, CDR1 is SNHLY and CDR2 is FYNNEI. J lost 3 bases, V lost 7 bases, and 8 bases had no gene match. This chain's CDR3 is CASTSGQGVYEQYV. In DNA form, the CDR3 reads TGTGCCAGCACCTCCGGACAGGGAGTCTACGAGCAGTACGTC.